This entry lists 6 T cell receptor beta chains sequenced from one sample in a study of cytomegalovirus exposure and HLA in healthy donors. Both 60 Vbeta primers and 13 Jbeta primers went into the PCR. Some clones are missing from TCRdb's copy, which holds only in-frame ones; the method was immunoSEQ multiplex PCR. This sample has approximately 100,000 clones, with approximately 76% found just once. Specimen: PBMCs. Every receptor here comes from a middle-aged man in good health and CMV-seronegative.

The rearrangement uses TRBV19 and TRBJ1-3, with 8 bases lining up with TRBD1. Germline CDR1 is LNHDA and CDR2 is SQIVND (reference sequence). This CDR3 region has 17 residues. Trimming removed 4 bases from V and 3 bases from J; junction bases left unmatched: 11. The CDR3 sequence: CASSTWTGSTLGNTIYF. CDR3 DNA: TGTGCCAGTAGTACTTGGACAGGGTCTACGCTTGGAAACACCATATATTTT.

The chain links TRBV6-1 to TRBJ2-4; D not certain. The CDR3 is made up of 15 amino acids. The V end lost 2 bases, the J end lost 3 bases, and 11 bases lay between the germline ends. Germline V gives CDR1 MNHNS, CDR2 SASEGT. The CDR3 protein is CASSESRSGKNIQYF. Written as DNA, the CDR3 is TGTGCCAGCAGTGAATCACGGTCGGGCAAAAACATTCAGTACTTC.

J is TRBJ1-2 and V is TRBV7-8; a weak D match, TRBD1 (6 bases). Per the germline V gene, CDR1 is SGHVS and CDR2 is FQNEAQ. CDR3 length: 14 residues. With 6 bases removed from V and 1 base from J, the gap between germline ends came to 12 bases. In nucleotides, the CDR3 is TGTGCCAGCAGTACAGGGTCGTATAACTATGGCTACACCTTC. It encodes CASSTGSYNYGYTF. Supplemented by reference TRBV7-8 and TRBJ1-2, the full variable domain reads GAGVSQSPRYKVAKRGQDVALRCDPISGHVSLFWYQQALGQGPEFLTYFQNEAQLDKSGLPSDRFFAERPEGSVSTLKIQRTQQEDSAVYLCASSTGSYNYGYTFGSGTRLTVV.

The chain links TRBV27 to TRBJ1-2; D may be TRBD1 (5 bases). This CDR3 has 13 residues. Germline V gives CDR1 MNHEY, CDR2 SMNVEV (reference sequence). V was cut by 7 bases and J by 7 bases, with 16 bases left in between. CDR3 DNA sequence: TGTGCCAGCACCATGGAGGGGTTCGGTGGCTACACCTTC. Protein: CASTMEGFGGYTF.

CDR3 region: CASSYQGGLAYEQYF. Here the CDR3 DNA reads TGTGCCAGCAGCTACCAAGGCGGGTTAGCCTACGAGCAGTACTTC. The V call is TRBV27, the J call TRBJ2-5, with D possibly TRBD2 on 5 matching bases. The J call may not be correct, given that the DNA end is closer to TRBJ2-7. CDR1 is MNHEY, CDR2 SMNVEV, per germline (reference sequence). The CDR3 sequence is 15 residues long.

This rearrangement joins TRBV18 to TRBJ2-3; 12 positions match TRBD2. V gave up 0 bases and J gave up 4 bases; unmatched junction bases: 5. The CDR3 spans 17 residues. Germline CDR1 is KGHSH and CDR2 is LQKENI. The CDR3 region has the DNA TGTGCCAGCTCACCACCGAGTCTAGCGGGGGGGGCAGATACGCAGTATTTT. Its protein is CASSPPSLAGGADTQYF.